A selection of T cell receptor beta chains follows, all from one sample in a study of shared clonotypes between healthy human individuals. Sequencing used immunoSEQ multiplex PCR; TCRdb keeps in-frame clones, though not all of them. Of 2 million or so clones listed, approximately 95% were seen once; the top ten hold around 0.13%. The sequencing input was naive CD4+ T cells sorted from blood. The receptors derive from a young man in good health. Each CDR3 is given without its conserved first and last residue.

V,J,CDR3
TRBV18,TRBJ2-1,ASSPTGKSSYNEQF
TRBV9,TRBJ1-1,ASSVGRYMNTEAF
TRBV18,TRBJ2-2,ASSQRADTGELF
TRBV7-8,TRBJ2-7,ASSSRDTAYEQY
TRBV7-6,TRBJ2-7,ASSLGRGRAEEQY
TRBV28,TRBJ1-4,ASSVPAGIREKLF
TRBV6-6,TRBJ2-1,ASSYRTGDAYNEQF
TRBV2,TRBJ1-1,ASSLDSINTEAF
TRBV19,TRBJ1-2,ASSPRFYGYT
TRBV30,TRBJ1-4,AWSVLDEKLF
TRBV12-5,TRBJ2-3,ASGPGLAGDTQY
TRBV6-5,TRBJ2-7,ASSYSNVDYYEQY
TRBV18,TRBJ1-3,ASSSGTGDSGNTIY
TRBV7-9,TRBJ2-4,ASSFSRPRVEENIQY
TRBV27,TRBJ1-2,ASSQFGYGYT
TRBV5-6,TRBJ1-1,ASSLRPGRYMNTEAF
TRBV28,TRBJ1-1,ASSGPGTNTEAF
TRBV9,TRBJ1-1,ASSVTGTVNTEAF
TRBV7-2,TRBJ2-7,ASSLGGDRPSQY
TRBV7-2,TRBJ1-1,ASSTSQITEAF
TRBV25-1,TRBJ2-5,ASSLTGLETQY
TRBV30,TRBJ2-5,AWIRFVGETQY
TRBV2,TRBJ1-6,ASLGLRNNSPLH
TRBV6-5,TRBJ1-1,ASSYSRDTEAF
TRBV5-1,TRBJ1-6,ASSLGQISSPLH
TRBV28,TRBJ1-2,ASSLGGRGYT
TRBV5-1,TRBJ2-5,ASSSGGVYQETQY
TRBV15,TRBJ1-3,ATPARETGNTIY
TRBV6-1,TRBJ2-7,ASSGQRGGYEQY
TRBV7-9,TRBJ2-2,ASSPAGLAGGPTGELF
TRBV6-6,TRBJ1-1,ASSRIQNTEAF
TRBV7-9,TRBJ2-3,ASSGLGLPSTDTQY
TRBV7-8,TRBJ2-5,ASSFGNQETQY
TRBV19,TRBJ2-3,ASSIGLADTDTQY
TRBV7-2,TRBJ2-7,ASSLGNTNYEQY
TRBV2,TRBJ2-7,ASSEVITSSYEQY
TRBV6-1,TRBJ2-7,AVTFSPALYEQY
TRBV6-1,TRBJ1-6,ASCRGNLNSPLH
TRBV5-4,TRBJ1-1,ASSLEGGNTEAF
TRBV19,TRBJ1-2,ASSQLNPFYGYT
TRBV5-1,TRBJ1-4,ASSAGQASTNEKLF
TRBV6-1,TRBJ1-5,ASSASRAAQH
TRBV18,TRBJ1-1,ASSPPSRAEAF
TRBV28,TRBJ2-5,ASSQPKGQRETQY
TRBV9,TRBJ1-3,ASSVAGWGAGSGNTIY